The sequence of this T cell receptor beta chain was determined in a study of cytomegalovirus exposure and HLA in healthy donors. Libraries were prepared by immunoSEQ multiplex PCR; TCRdb keeps only in-frame clonotypes and omits some of them. The sample records 120,000 to 150,000 clones, about 89% being singletons. This clone was seen once. Germline V gene sequence: CDR1 SQVTM, CDR2 ANQGSEA. Between the trimmed V and J ends, which lost 0 bases and 0 bases, there was a span of 9 bases. CDR3 size: 16 residues. The rearrangement uses TRBV29-1 and TRBJ2-6; a weak D match, TRBD2 (5 bases). This TCR was recovered from a woman under 30 in good health and CMV-seropositive. The specimen sequenced was PBMCs. This CDR3 is CSVEEPGNSGANVLTF. For the CDR3, the DNA is TGCAGCGTTGAAGAGCCCGGGAACTCTGGGGCCAACGTCCTGACTTTC.